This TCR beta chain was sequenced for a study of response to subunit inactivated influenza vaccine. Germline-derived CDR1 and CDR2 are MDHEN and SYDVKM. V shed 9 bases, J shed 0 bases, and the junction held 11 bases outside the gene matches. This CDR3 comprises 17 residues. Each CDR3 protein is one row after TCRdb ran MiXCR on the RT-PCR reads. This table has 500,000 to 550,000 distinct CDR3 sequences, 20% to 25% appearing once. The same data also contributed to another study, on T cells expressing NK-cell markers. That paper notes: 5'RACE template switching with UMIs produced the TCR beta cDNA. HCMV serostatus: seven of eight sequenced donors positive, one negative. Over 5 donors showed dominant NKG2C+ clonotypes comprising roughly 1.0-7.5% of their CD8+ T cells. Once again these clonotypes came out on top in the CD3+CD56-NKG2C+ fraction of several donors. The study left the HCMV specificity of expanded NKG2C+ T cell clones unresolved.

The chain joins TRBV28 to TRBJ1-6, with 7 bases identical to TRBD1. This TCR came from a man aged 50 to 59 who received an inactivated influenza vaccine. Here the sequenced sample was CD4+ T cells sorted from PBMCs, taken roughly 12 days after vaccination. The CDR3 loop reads CASTGQEMSSYNSPLHF. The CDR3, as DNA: TGTGCCAGTACCGGACAGGAAATGAGCTCCTATAATTCACCCCTCCACTTT.